These 2 T cell receptor beta chains were sequenced from one sample in a study of shared clonotypes between healthy human individuals. TCRdb keeps only in-frame clones here, not all; method: immunoSEQ multiplex PCR. Here the sample spans about 2 million clones, roughly 95% being singletons. The specimen sequenced was naive CD4+ T cells sorted from blood. Stated subset: CD45RA+ positively selected. Every receptor here comes from a man between 18 and 29 years old in good health.

This clone was detected once. The chain is built from TRBV7-9 and TRBJ1-1, with a tentative D call TRBD1 (6 bases). This CDR3 comprises 14 residues. The germline CDR1 and CDR2 sequences are SEHNR and FQNEAQ (reference sequence). V was clipped by 3 bases and J by 1 base, with 9 bases between them. Here the CDR3 reads CASSFQGKNTEAFF. CDR3 in DNA: TGTGCCAGCAGCTTCCAGGGGAAGAACACTGAAGCTTTCTTT.

J is TRBJ2-7 and V is TRBV30; TRBD2 matches at 7 bases. V was pared by 3 bases and J by 2 bases, with 7 bases of the junction left unmatched. The V gene's germline CDR1 is GTSNPN and CDR2 SVGIG (reference sequence). CDR3 length: 14 amino acids. The CDR3 bases are TGTGCCTGGAGCCCAGTCGGGAGGCCCTACGAGCAGTACTTC. Amino acids: CAWSPVGRPYEQYF.